A selection of T cell receptor beta chains follows, all from one sample in a study of T cell changes during pregnancy in multiple sclerosis. Only in-frame clones appear in the TCRdb table, and some are missing; sequencing was by immunoSEQ multiplex PCR. The repertoire holds over 10,000 clones, almost 90% seen once, with around 13% in the top ten. This sample comprised CD8+ T cells from peripheral blood mononuclear cells, obtained after pregnancy. Receptor source: a female donor in good health, enrolled as a control in a pregnancy study. CDR3s include the opening cysteine and the closing phenylalanine or tryptophan. A D gene is named only where the DNA matches it firmly. Size is omitted from some rows. Given values are once, few, many or a class for expanded clones.

TRBV6-6	NA	TRBJ1-2	NA	15	TGTGCCAGCAGTTACCCGGTCGGCCAGGGGATCGGCTACACCTTC	CASSYPVGQGIGYTF
TRBV7-9	NA	TRBJ1-2	NA	14	TGTGCCAGCAGCCCCCCCGGACTAGACTATGGCTACACCTTC	CASSPPGLDYGYTF
TRBV13	NA	TRBJ2-3	TRBD1	15	TGTGCCAGCAGCTTCGGTACAGGGGGCACAGATACGCAGTATTTT	CASSFGTGGTDTQYF
TRBV1	once	TRBJ2-5	NA	16	TGCACCAGCAGCCAAGATAGAACAGCCGGACACCAGACCCAGTACTTC	CTSSQDRTAGHQTQYF
TRBV27	NA	TRBJ2-7	NA	12	TGTGCCAGCAGCTCGACAGGCTACGAGCAGTACTTC	CASSSTGYEQYF
TRBV19	NA	TRBJ1-5	NA	14	TGTGCCAGTAGTATCGCAGGGGGCAATCAGCCCCAGCATTTT	CASSIAGGNQPQHF
TRBV25-1	NA	TRBJ1-2	TRBD1	16	TGTGCCAGCAGTGAATACCCAGGGGGCCCTAACTATGGCTACACCTTC	CASSEYPGGPNYGYTF
TRBV15	NA	TRBJ1-5	NA	15	TGTGCCACCAGCACCATTCCAGGGGTCAATCAGCCCCAGCATTTT	CATSTIPGVNQPQHF
TRBV27	NA	TRBJ2-7	NA	15	TGTGCCAGCAGTTTCTTAGCGGCCGGCTCCTACGAGCAGTACTTC	CASSFLAAGSYEQYF
TRBV14	NA	TRBJ1-4	NA	12	TGTGCCAGCAGCCAAGATCGTGTAAAACTGTTTTTT	CASSQDRVKLFF
TRBV7-9	NA	TRBJ1-2	TRBD1	12	TGTGCCAGCAGCTGGACAGGGGACGGCTACACCTTC	CASSWTGDGYTF
TRBV27	NA	TRBJ1-1	NA	13	TGTGCCAGCAGTTTAGGAGGGGAGACTGAAGCTTTCTTT	CASSLGGETEAFF
TRBV5-1	NA	TRBJ2-7	NA	14	TGCGCCAGCAGCTTAGGGGGTAACCTTCGCGAGCAGTACTTC	CASSLGGNLREQYF
TRBV9	once	TRBJ1-6	NA	16	TGTGCCAGCAGCGTAGGGTCCGCAGGTGGGAATTCACCCCTCCACTTT	CASSVGSAGGNSPLHF
TRBV7-9	NA	TRBJ2-1	NA	15	TGTGCCAGCAGCCCTAGCGCGATGACCTACAATGAGCAGTTCTTC	CASSPSAMTYNEQFF
TRBV6-4	NA	TRBJ2-2	NA	13	TGTGCCAGCAGTTCAGGGGACACCGGGGAGCTGTTTTTT	CASSSGDTGELFF
TRBV27	medium-sized	TRBJ2-1	NA	14	TGTGCCAGCAGTTTATCGACAGGACCTAATGAGCAGTTCTTC	CASSLSTGPNEQFF
TRBV14	once	TRBJ2-1	TRBD1	15	TGTGCCAGCAGCCACCGGGACAGGGGTAACAATGAGCAGTTCTTC	CASSHRDRGNNEQFF
TRBV4-3	NA	TRBJ2-1	TRBD2	17	TGCGCCAGCAGCCAAGCCCTGACTAGCGGGAGTTGGAATGAGCAGTTCTTC	CASSQALTSGSWNEQFF
TRBV4-2	NA	TRBJ1-2	NA	16	TGTGCCAGCAGCCAAGAGGCGGTTCCGGAGAACTATGGCTACACCTTC	CASSQEAVPENYGYTF
TRBV28	NA	TRBJ2-1	TRBD1	16	TGTGCCAGCAGTTTAAATGAGGGACAGGCCTACAATGAGCAGTTCTTC	CASSLNEGQAYNEQFF
TRBV19	NA	TRBJ2-7	TRBD1	15	TGTGCCAGTAGTATAACGGTGACAGGGGGCGACGAGCAGTACTTC	CASSITVTGGDEQYF
TRBV10-3	NA	TRBJ1-1	NA	14	TGTGCCATCAGTGACCCTGGAGTGGACACTGAAGCTTTCTTT	CAISDPGVDTEAFF
TRBV19	NA	TRBJ1-3	NA	15	TGTGCCAGTAGTATAGGGCGAGGTCATGGAAACACCATATATTTT	CASSIGRGHGNTIYF
TRBV27	NA	TRBJ2-3	NA	16	TGTGCCAGCAGTCCGCGACAGGCCGTGTCCACAGATACGCAGTATTTT	CASSPRQAVSTDTQYF
TRBV28	NA	TRBJ2-7	TRBD1	14	TGTGCCAGCAGTCCCGGGACAGGGCTCTACGAGCAGTACTTC	CASSPGTGLYEQYF
TRBV7-9	NA	TRBJ2-7	NA	15	TGTGCCAGCAGCTCCCGGGACAAATCTTTCTACGAGCAGTACTTC	CASSSRDKSFYEQYF
TRBV10-2	NA	TRBJ1-1	NA	14	TGCGCCAGCCGCCCGATTACAGGGAACACTGAAGCTTTCTTT	CASRPITGNTEAFF
TRBV29-1	NA	TRBJ2-7	TRBD2	16	TGCAGCGTTGAATTCGTAGCTAGCGGGGATACCTACGAGCAGTACTTC	CSVEFVASGDTYEQYF
TRBV9	NA	TRBJ2-3	TRBD2	15	TGTGCCAGCAGCCTTGGGACTAGCGGCACAGATACGCAGTATTTT	CASSLGTSGTDTQYF
TRBV7-9	NA	TRBJ1-3	NA	16	TGTGCCAGCAGCTTAGCCGATACAGGGTCTGGAAACACCATATATTTT	CASSLADTGSGNTIYF
TRBV5-1	NA	TRBJ2-1	NA	17	TGCGCCAGCAGCTTGGCCTGGCAGGGAGGGGGATACAATGAGCAGTTCTTC	CASSLAWQGGGYNEQFF
TRBV27	few	TRBJ2-2	TRBD2	16	TGTGCCAGCAGATCGGGCGGGGGGGTCTACACCGGGGAGCTGTTTTTT	CASRSGGGVYTGELFF
TRBV5-1	NA	TRBJ2-3	TRBD2	18	TGCGCCAGCAGCTTGGCCTTTGCCGGGACTAGATCCACAGATACGCAGTATTTT	CASSLAFAGTRSTDTQYF
TRBV6-1	NA	TRBJ1-5	NA	15	TGTGCCAGCAGTGAAGGTCGCGCGGGGAGTCAGCCCCAGCATTTT	CASSEGRAGSQPQHF
TRBV11-2	NA	TRBJ2-3	TRBD2	17	TGTGCCAGCAGCTTTGGGACTAGCGGGTTTGAAGCAGATACGCAGTATTTT	CASSFGTSGFEADTQYF
TRBV6-1	NA	TRBJ1-1	NA	15	TGTGCCAGCAGTGCTTACAGGGACGGCCACACTGAAGCTTTCTTT	CASSAYRDGHTEAFF
TRBV7-9	NA	TRBJ2-3	TRBD2	16	TGTGCCAGCAGCTTAGGAGTTAGCGGGGGGCCAGATACGCAGTATTTT	CASSLGVSGGPDTQYF
TRBV11-3	NA	TRBJ2-5	TRBD2	15	TGTGCCAGCAGCTTAGCCACTAGCGGGAGGGAGACCCAGTACTTC	CASSLATSGRETQYF
TRBV7-9	NA	TRBJ1-5	NA	15	TGTGCCAGCAGTCATAGCAGACAGGTGGGACAGCCCCAGCATTTT	CASSHSRQVGQPQHF
TRBV14	NA	TRBJ2-6	TRBD2	18	TGTGCCAGCAGCCTGACTAGCGGGGGGGCTCGCGGGGCCAACGTCCTGACTTTC	CASSLTSGGARGANVLTF
TRBV7-3	NA	TRBJ2-1	NA	14	TGTGCCAGCAGCCTATCGGTGGGAGACGATGAGCAGTTCTTC	CASSLSVGDDEQFF
TRBV29-1	once	TRBJ2-2	TRBD1	13	TGCAGCGCCGGGACAGGGTCATCCGGGGAGCTGTTTTTT	CSAGTGSSGELFF
TRBV7-9	NA	TRBJ1-6	NA	18	TGTGCCAGCAGCTCGAGATGGGGGGAGAGCTCCTATAATTCACCCCTCCACTTT	CASSSRWGESSYNSPLHF
TRBV7-6	NA	TRBJ2-2	TRBD2	16	TGTGCCAGCAGCTCGGGACTAGCGGCAAACACCGGGGAGCTGTTTTTT	CASSSGLAANTGELFF
TRBV27	NA	TRBJ2-1	TRBD2	13	TGTGCCAGCACCCCGGGACTAGCGGTTGAGCAGTTCTTC	CASTPGLAVEQFF
TRBV10-3	NA	TRBJ2-5	NA	16	TGTGCCATCAGTGAGTCTGAGGGTGCGACGTGGGAGACCCAGTACTTC	CAISESEGATWETQYF
TRBV7-2	once	TRBJ2-3	NA	17	TGTGCCAGCAGCACAGGGGGGGCGGGGGCTAGCACAGATACGCAGTATTTT	CASSTGGAGASTDTQYF
TRBV6-6	NA	TRBJ1-4	NA	12	TGTGCCAGCAGTCAGATGAATGAAAAACTGTTTTTT	CASSQMNEKLFF
TRBV9	NA	TRBJ2-7	TRBD1	14	TGTGCCAGCAGCGAAGGACAGGGGGCATACGAGCAGTACTTC	CASSEGQGAYEQYF
TRBV19	NA	TRBJ2-7	TRBD2	16	TGTGCCAGTAGTACGGGACTAGCGGGGGGACCCTACGAGCAGTACTTC	CASSTGLAGGPYEQYF